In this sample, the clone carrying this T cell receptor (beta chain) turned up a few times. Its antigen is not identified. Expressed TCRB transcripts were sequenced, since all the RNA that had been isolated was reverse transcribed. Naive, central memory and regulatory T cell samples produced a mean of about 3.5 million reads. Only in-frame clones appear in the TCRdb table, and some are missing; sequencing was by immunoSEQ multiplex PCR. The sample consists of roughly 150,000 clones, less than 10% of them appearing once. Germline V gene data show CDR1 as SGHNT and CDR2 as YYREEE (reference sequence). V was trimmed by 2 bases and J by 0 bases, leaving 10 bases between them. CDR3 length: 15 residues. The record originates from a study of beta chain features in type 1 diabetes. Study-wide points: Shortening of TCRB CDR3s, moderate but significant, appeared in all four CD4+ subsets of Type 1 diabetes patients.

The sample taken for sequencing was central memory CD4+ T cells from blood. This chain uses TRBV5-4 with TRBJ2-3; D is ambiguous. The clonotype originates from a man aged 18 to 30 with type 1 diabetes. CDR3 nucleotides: TGTGCCAGCAGCTTTGATCGCGCTAGCACAGATACGCAGTATTTT. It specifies CASSFDRASTDTQYF.